Shown below are 4 T cell receptor beta chains from a single sample sequenced in a study of T cell responses to AZD1222 COVID-19 vaccine (dated by TCRdb to 2020 to 2023). The sample's time point label is to be understood as: baseline before first vaccination. Library generation was performed with the immunoSEQ multiplex PCR assay. This is the immuneACCESS table as TCRdb keeps it, with only in-frame sequences that have V and J called. A part of the clones is gone; compared with another copy, unresolved V genes explain less than half, and the rest is unexplained. The sample table contains some 130,000 clones; only one count was recorded for over 90% of them. Roughly 1% of the sample belongs to the ten largest clones. The sequences come from peripheral blood, collected on day 0 of AZD1222 vaccination. These receptors originate from an adult in good health.

The sample holds one count of this clone. The J gene is TRBJ2-5, the V gene TRBV24-1, with 7 bases fitting TRBD1. Germline V gene lookup returns CDR1 KGHDR and CDR2 SFDVKD. The CDR3 contains 17 residues. V was pared by 1 base and J by 3 bases, with 10 bases of the junction left unmatched. The DNA of the CDR3 is TGTGCCACCAGTGATTTTAGATCCGGGACAGTAAAAGAGACCCAGTACTTC. Its translation is CATSDFRSGTVKETQYF.

V is TRBV24-1 and J is TRBJ2-7, with TRBD1 matching over 9 bases. After removal of 10 bases from V and 4 bases from J, the junction contained 7 bases not matched to a gene. The germline gives CDR1 KGHDR, CDR2 SFDVKD. There are 13 residues in the CDR3. As DNA, the CDR3 is TGTGCCACGAGAACAGGGGGCATTTACGAGCAGTACTTC. This sequence encodes CATRTGGIYEQYF.

J is TRBJ1-2 and V is TRBV24-1; no clear D gene. V was trimmed by 9 bases and J by 3 bases, leaving 10 bases between them. Looked up from germline, CDR1 is KGHDR and CDR2 is SFDVKD. The CDR3 is 12 amino acids. The CDR3 DNA is TGTGCCACCGCTGAGACGTACTATGGCTACACCTTC. Amino acid sequence: CATAETYYGYTF.

V is TRBV6-5 and J is TRBJ1-4; 7 positions match TRBD1. Germline V gene data show CDR1 as MNHEY and CDR2 as SVGAGI. The V and J ends lost 5 bases and 5 bases, in that order; junction bases with no gene match: 8. The CDR3 extends over 15 amino acids. CDR3 in amino acids: CASSTRTGHNEKLFF. The DNA for the CDR3 is TGTGCCAGCAGTACAAGGACAGGTCACAATGAAAAACTGTTTTTT.